A selection of T cell receptor beta chains follows, all from one sample in a study of control samples from healthy donors and cancer patients. Assay used: immunoSEQ multiplex PCR; TCRdb lists only in-frame clones, some missing. The sample contains 88,000 or so clones, approximately 94% of which appear only once. The sequenced sample was blood. The receptors were gathered from a woman aged 18-30 years in good health. The CDR3 runs from the conserved cysteine through the conserved F or W. D genes are given only for firm matches. Clone size is shown for a subset of rows, as once, few, many or a class of expanded clone.

CASSNRGLRVDGYTF | TGTGCCAGCAGCAATAGAGGGTTGAGGGTTGATGGCTACACCTTC | - | - | TRBJ1-2 | TRBV3-1/TRBV3-2
CASSLRTGRSSYNSPLHF | TGTGCCAGCAGTTTGAGGACAGGGAGGAGCTCCTATAATTCACCCCTCCACTTT | TRBD1 | - | TRBJ1-6 | TRBV27
CASSQGGTVTLQPQHF | TGTGCCAGCAGCCAAGGAGGGACAGTTACCCTTCAGCCCCAGCATTTT | TRBD1 | - | TRBJ1-5 | TRBV3-1/TRBV3-2
CASSFGRSNEQFF | TGTGCCAGCAGCTTCGGACGATCCAATGAGCAGTTCTTC | - | few | TRBJ2-1 | TRBV5-4
CASSSLTSTYEQYF | TGTGCCAGCAGTTCCCTCACTAGTACCTACGAGCAGTACTTC | - | - | TRBJ2-7 | TRBV27
CASRGQGANGYTF | TGTGCCAGCAGGGGACAGGGAGCGAATGGCTACACCTTC | TRBD1 | - | TRBJ1-2 | TRBV6-5
CASSQGLVINEQFF | TGTGCCAGCAGCCAAGGACTAGTGATCAATGAGCAGTTCTTC | - | once | TRBJ2-1 | TRBV14
CSASPTDTQYF | TGCAGTGCTAGCCCCACAGATACGCAATATTTT | - | - | TRBJ2-3 | TRBV20-1
CASSLASQGAYNEQFF | TGCGCCAGCAGCTTGGCCTCACAGGGGGCTTACAATGAGCAGTTCTTC | TRBD1 | - | TRBJ2-1 | TRBV5-1
CASSLLPGQGALTEAFF | TGTGCCAGCAGTTTGTTACCGGGACAGGGGGCGCTCACTGAAGCTTTCTTT | TRBD1 | - | TRBJ1-1 | TRBV28
CASSVGSLRASDTQYF | TGTGCCAGCAGCGTAGGTAGCCTACGAGCGTCAGATACGCAGTATTTT | - | - | TRBJ2-3 | TRBV9
CASSSDRGDGALHF | TGTGCCAGCAGTTCAGACAGGGGCGACGGGGCCCTCCACTTT | TRBD1 | - | TRBJ1-6 | TRBV2
CASSFAGPNSGNTIYF | TGTGCCAGCAGTTTCGCGGGACCGAACTCTGGAAACACCATATATTTT | - | - | TRBJ1-3 | TRBV28
CASSAGRFLPMNTEAFF | TGTGCCAGCAGTGCAGGGAGGTTTCTTCCAATGAACACTGAAGCTTTCTTT | - | - | TRBJ1-1 | TRBV2
CASSHSRTSGSPGELFF | TGCGCCAGCAGCCACTCTAGGACTAGCGGGAGTCCCGGGGAGCTGTTTTTT | TRBD2 | - | TRBJ2-2 | TRBV5-1
CASSQTGSTEGSYEQYF | TGTGCCAGCAGTCAAACAGGTTCGACCGAGGGCTCCTACGAGCAGTACTTC | - | - | TRBJ2-7 | TRBV6-9
CAARDSMNTEAFF | TGTGCCGCCCGGGACAGCATGAACACTGAAGCTTTCTTT | TRBD1 | - | TRBJ1-1 | TRBV27
CASTNTRMSGYTF | TGTGCCAGCACCAATACCCGGATGAGTGGCTACACCTTC | - | few | TRBJ1-2 | TRBV28
CASSQGRLVTQYF | TGTGCCAGCAGCCAAGGACGGTTGGTGACCCAGTACTTC | - | once | TRBJ2-5 | TRBV14
CASSPTGYEQYF | TGTGCCAGCAGCCCTACAGGGTACGAGCAGTACTTC | - | - | TRBJ2-7 | TRBV27
CASSGLAGEVEQYF | TGTGCCAGCAGTGGACTAGCGGGAGAGGTCGAGCAGTACTTC | TRBD2 | once | TRBJ2-7 | TRBV6-2/TRBV6-3
CASQTGGGFATNEKLFF | TGTGCCAGTCAAACAGGGGGTGGATTTGCAACTAATGAAAAACTGTTTTTT | TRBD1 | - | TRBJ1-4 | TRBV28
CASSYLKGAQYF | TGTGCCAGCAGTTACCTTAAGGGGGCGCAGTATTTT | - | - | TRBJ2-3 | TRBV6-6
CASSIIGGGNQPQHF | TGTGCCAGTAGTATAATAGGGGGCGGGAATCAGCCCCAGCATTTT | TRBD1 | - | TRBJ1-5 | TRBV19
CASSLTSRTAGVGYTF | TGTGCCAGCAGTTTAACTTCTAGGACAGCCGGCGTCGGCTACACCTTC | - | - | TRBJ1-2 | TRBV27
CASSLTGGGGQYF | TGTGCCAGCAGTTTAACCGGGGGGGGAGGACAGTACTTC | TRBD2 | - | TRBJ2-7 | TRBV12-3/TRBV12-4
CASSEGFGSYNEQFF | TGTGCCAGCTCGGAAGGGTTTGGCTCCTACAATGAGCAGTTCTTC | - | - | TRBJ2-1 | TRBV18
CASSFSRAGNTIYF | TGTGCCAGCAGTTTCAGCAGGGCTGGAAACACCATATATTTT | - | - | TRBJ1-3 | TRBV27
CASAMGRGAYEQYF | TGCGCCAGCGCGATGGGTAGGGGGGCCTACGAGCAGTACTTC | - | - | TRBJ2-7 | TRBV5-1
CSVGGASYGYTF | TGCAGCGTCGGTGGGGCCTCTTATGGCTACACCTTC | - | - | TRBJ1-2 | TRBV29-1
CASSQGTGSPGGYTF | TGCGCCAGCAGCCAGGGGACAGGGAGTCCCGGGGGCTACACCTTC | TRBD1 | - | TRBJ1-2 | TRBV5-1
CASSLELLAEQFF | TGCGCCAGCAGCCTGGAACTCCTAGCTGAGCAGTTCTTC | - | - | TRBJ2-1 | TRBV5-1
CASSQHQGLSSGANVLTF | TGTGCCAGCAGCCAACACCAGGGCTTAAGCTCTGGGGCCAACGTCCTGACTTTC | - | - | TRBJ2-6 | TRBV3-1/TRBV3-2
CASSFRFSSTDTQYF | TGTGCCAGCAGCTTTAGGTTCTCGAGCACAGATACGCAGTATTTT | - | - | TRBJ2-3 | TRBV11-1
CASSYTGQGASYEQYF | TGTGCCAGCAGTTATACGGGACAGGGGGCGTCCTACGAGCAGTACTTC | TRBD1 | once | TRBJ2-7 | TRBV11-2
CASSSSGLARETQYF | TGTGCCAGCAGTTCATCCGGACTAGCTCGAGAGACCCAGTACTTC | TRBD2 | - | TRBJ2-5 | TRBV28
CSATTDTEAFF | TGCAGTGCCACCACTGACACTGAAGCTTTCTTT | - | - | TRBJ1-1 | TRBV20-1
CASSRSTGADTEAFF | TGTGCCAGCAGCCGATCGACAGGTGCGGACACTGAAGCTTTCTTT | - | - | TRBJ1-1 | TRBV7-3
CASSLTTMNTEAFF | TGTGCCAGCAGCCTTACTACCATGAACACTGAAGCTTTCTTT | - | - | TRBJ1-1 | TRBV14
CASRIAHEKLFF | TGTGCCAGCAGGATAGCGCACGAAAAACTGTTTTTT | - | - | TRBJ1-4 | TRBV12-3/TRBV12-4
CASSILAGGPTYTQYF | TGTGCCAGCAGCATACTAGCGGGAGGACCCACGTATACGCAGTATTTT | TRBD2 | - | TRBJ2-3 | TRBV7-2
CASKGGFNGYTF | TGTGCCAGTAAAGGGGGCTTCAATGGCTACACCTTC | TRBD1 | - | TRBJ1-2 | TRBV19
CASSLAGRGDQPQHF | TGTGCCAGCAGCTTAGCAGGGCGAGGGGATCAGCCCCAGCATTTT | - | - | TRBJ1-5 | TRBV7-9
CASSELGETEAFF | TGTGCCAGCAGTGAATTAGGGGAAACTGAAGCTTTCTTT | - | once | TRBJ1-1 | TRBV2
CASSLTQGPDTQYF | TGTGCCAGCAGCTTAACGCAGGGGCCAGATACGCAGTATTTT | - | - | TRBJ2-3 | TRBV7-3
CASSIALRVSNQPQHF | TGTGCCAGTAGTATAGCGTTACGGGTTAGCAATCAGCCCCAGCATTTT | - | - | TRBJ1-5 | TRBV19
CASQLKRHEQFF | TGTGCCAGCCAACTAAAACGTCATGAGCAGTTCTTC | - | - | TRBJ2-1 | TRBV28
CAYGGAEYQETQYF | TGTGCCTACGGGGGGGCGGAGTACCAAGAGACCCAGTACTTC | TRBD2 | - | TRBJ2-5 | TRBV2
CASTQGLADRGAVF | TGCGCCAGCACCCAGGGACTAGCGGACCGGGGAGCTGTTTTT | TRBD2 | - | TRBJ2-2 | TRBV4-1
CASSRTSGKETQYF | TGTGCCAGTTCCCGGACTAGCGGGAAAGAGACCCAGTACTTC | TRBD2 | once | TRBJ2-5 | TRBV19
CASSYFRDTNEKLFF | TGCGCCAGCAGCTACTTCAGGGATACTAATGAAAAACTGTTTTTT | - | - | TRBJ1-4 | TRBV5-1
CASIIETGGNTIYF | TGTGCCAGTATTATCGAGACAGGTGGAAACACCATATATTTT | - | - | TRBJ1-3 | TRBV19
CASSYPSGRSNEQFF | TGTGCCAGCAGTTATCCCAGCGGGAGGTCCAATGAGCAGTTCTTC | TRBD2 | - | TRBJ2-1 | TRBV6-2/TRBV6-3
CASSPYRASGEQFF | TGTGCCAGCTCACCGTATAGGGCGTCGGGGGAGCAGTTCTTC | - | - | TRBJ2-1 | TRBV18
CASSDPSGGDTGELFF | TGTGCCAGCAGCGACCCTAGCGGGGGGGACACCGGGGAGCTGTTTTTT | TRBD2 | - | TRBJ2-2 | TRBV4-2
CAISADSNNSPLHF | TGTGCCATCAGTGCGGACAGTAATAATTCACCCCTCCACTTT | - | - | TRBJ1-6 | TRBV10-3
CASSQGSEEKLFF | TGTGCCAGCTCGCAGGGGTCCGAGGAAAAACTGTTTTTT | - | - | TRBJ1-4 | TRBV18
CASSQLVGSGTQYF | TGCGCCAGCAGCCAATTGGTAGGGTCGGGGACCCAGTACTTC | - | - | TRBJ2-5 | TRBV4-1
CASSLKGYEQYF | TGTGCCAGCAGCCTCAAGGGCTACGAGCAGTACTTC | - | - | TRBJ2-7 | TRBV7-2